This entry features one TCR beta chain sequence. This entry comes from a study of T cell changes during pregnancy in multiple sclerosis. Method: immunoSEQ multiplex PCR; TCRdb's copy keeps in-frame clones and lacks some. The sample contains about 59,000 clones, nearly 95% of which appear only once. This CDR3 is 12 amino acids long. V was clipped by 3 bases and J by 5 bases, with 8 bases between them. Germline V gene lookup returns CDR1 LNHDA and CDR2 SQIVND (reference sequence). The receptor comes from a female donor with multiple sclerosis, enrolled in a pregnancy study. The rearrangement joins TRBV19 to TRBJ2-7, with D perhaps TRBD2 (5 bases). This sample comprised CD8+ T cells from peripheral blood mononuclear cells, obtained in the third trimester of pregnancy. The CDR3 coding sequence is TGTGCCAGTAGTATCAACGGGGACGAGCAGTACTTC. It specifies CASSINGDEQYF.